The rows below give T cell receptor beta chains drawn from one sample of a study of shared clonotypes between healthy human individuals. Profiling relied on immunoSEQ multiplex PCR, and the TCRdb table lists in-frame clones only, not all of them. The profile covers roughly 1,100,000 clones, with around four fifths appearing a single time and about 1.5% taken by the ten largest. The sequenced sample consisted of memory CD4+ T cells sorted from blood. The source is a man aged 18 to 29 in good health. Both conserved end residues are part of each CDR3.

v_call cdr3_aa
TRBV5-6 CASSLAPLVYNEQFF
TRBV2 CASRGGVEQYF
TRBV19 CASSDRNYNSPLHF
TRBV6-1 CASGGQGRTEAFF
TRBV6-1 CASKALAGSYEQYF
TRBV7-3 CASSPTGRHTDTQYF
TRBV7-9 CASSDGQVTDTQYF
TRBV28 CASFFPGKNIQYF
TRBV6-1 CASKQGVIGTQYF
TRBV18 CASSPPSLSDTQYF
TRBV30 CAWRLAGGTQYF
TRBV11-2 CASSPGGATNEKLFF
TRBV7-2 CASTPGLGTDTQYF
TRBV4-3 CASSQDREVYGYTF
TRBV18 CASSPLPGGLQETQYF
TRBV6-6 CASSYEGARTEAFF
TRBV10-2 CASRSRGRGGELFF
TRBV5-1 CASSLVQGALNEQYF
TRBV15 CATSTGTEREQFF
TRBV15 CATSRDRGVPGPTGELFF
TRBV5-3 CARSDGTGRRSYEQYF
TRBV10-3 CATRTGGSGETQYF
TRBV6-5 CASSYSGRNSGNTIYF
TRBV14 CASSQVRQGPGYTF
TRBV11-3 CATRLNTGELFF
TRBV10-3 CAISEDRFGQYF
TRBV7-2 CASSLTASYEQYF
TRBV28 CASSTSGTGDNQPQHF
TRBV29-1 CSVVRQGANYGYTF